The 28 T cell receptor beta chains listed next were all sequenced from one sample in a study of blood T cell repertoires in COVID-19. The protocol was immunoSEQ multiplex PCR, while the TCRdb copy is restricted to in-frame clones and leaves out a portion. This sample has 260,000 or so clones, with roughly 86% found just once. Input material: PBMCs or T cells enriched from blood (not recorded which). Source of these receptors: a woman aged 25 to 45 with acute COVID-19.

The genes are TRBV12-5 and TRBJ2-6; the match to TRBD1 covers 9 bases. After removal of 3 bases from V and 4 bases from J, the junction contained 7 bases not matched to a gene. This CDR3 has 17 residues. From germline, CDR1 is LGHNT and CDR2 FRNRAP. The CDR3 DNA sequence: TGTGCTAGTGGTTTCGGGACAGGGTTCTCCGGGGCCAACGTCCTGACTTTC. This encodes CASGFGTGFSGANVLTF.

The chain is built from TRBV15 and TRBJ2-3; D gene unclear. CDR1 is LNHNV, CDR2 YYDKDF, per germline (reference sequence). V was pared by 6 bases and J by 2 bases, with 9 bases between. The CDR3 consists of 13 residues. This chain's CDR3 is CATSPEVTDTQYF. The CDR3 DNA follows: TGTGCCACCAGTCCAGAGGTCACAGATACGCAGTATTTT.

The chain combines TRBV13 with TRBJ2-2; 13 bases fit TRBD2. The V gene's germline CDR1 is PRHDT and CDR2 FYEKMQ (reference sequence). V shed 5 bases and J 3 bases; nucleotides not matched to a gene: 6. CDR3 length: 17 amino acids. The CDR3 nucleotides read TGTGCCAGCAGCCCGATCGGGACTAGCGGGGACACCGGGGAGCTGTTTTTT. Translation: CASSPIGTSGDTGELFF.

The gene calls are TRBV10-3 and TRBJ1-1, with 8 bases identical to TRBD1. Per the germline V gene, CDR1 is ENHRY and CDR2 is SYGVKD. The CDR3 loop spans 16 amino acids. The V segment lost 6 bases and the J segment 1 base; nucleotides outside the gene matches: 10. The CDR3 bases are TGTGCCATCAGCAAGACAGGGGCAGAGGGGAACACTGAAGCTTTCTTT. This encodes CAISKTGAEGNTEAFF.

This clone has a single count. The genes are TRBV11-2 and TRBJ2-3, with a possible D match to TRBD2 (6 bases). CDR1 is SGHAT, CDR2 FQNNGV, per germline. CDR3 length equals 14 residues. V was cut by 4 bases and J by 4 bases, with 12 bases left in between. The CDR3 DNA sequence: TGTGCCAGCAGCTCGGGACTGCCTGCAGATACGCAGTATTTT. Protein: CASSSGLPADTQYF.

The rearrangement links TRBV5-1 to TRBJ2-3; 7 nucleotides align to TRBD1. Germline CDR1 is SGHRS and CDR2 is YFSETQ. This CDR3 comprises 14 residues. J lost 3 bases, V lost 4 bases, and 5 bases had no gene match. The DNA for the CDR3 is TGCGCCAGCAGCCTAGGACAGGAGACAGATACGCAGTATTTT. Its translation: CASSLGQETDTQYF.

The chain couples TRBV6-5 to TRBJ1-1; possible D gene TRBD1, 6 bases. This CDR3 region has 12 residues. The V end was cut by 8 bases, the J end by 6 bases, with 13 bases between. Per the germline V gene, CDR1 is MNHEY and CDR2 is SVGAGI. Here the CDR3 reads CASGQGIPEAFF. The CDR3 DNA sequence: TGTGCCAGCGGTCAGGGGATCCCTGAAGCTTTCTTT.

V and J are TRBV7-9 and TRBJ1-5; maybe TRBD1 (5 bases). Deletions cut 5 bases from V and 7 bases from J, with 18 bases between. Germline CDR1 is SEHNR and CDR2 is FQNEAQ (reference sequence). The CDR3 extends over 15 amino acids. CDR3 nucleotide sequence: TGTGCCAGCAGCCCAAACGACAGTCCGACCCAGCCCCAGCATTTT. Its translation: CASSPNDSPTQPQHF.

The chain recombines TRBV11-2 with TRBJ2-2; possibly TRBD2 for D (5 bases). This CDR3 region has 15 residues. With 2 bases removed from V and 1 base from J, the gap between germline ends came to 8 bases. The germline V gene encodes CDR1 SGHAT and CDR2 FQNNGV. The CDR3 sequence is CASSLRELNTGELFF. For the CDR3, the DNA is TGTGCCAGCAGCTTACGGGAATTGAACACCGGGGAGCTGTTTTTT. Together with reference TRBV11-2 and TRBJ2-2, the CDR3 gives the full variable domain: EAGVAQSPRYKIIEKRQSVAFWCNPISGHATLYWYQQILGQGPKLLIQFQNNGVVDDSQLPKDRFSAERLKGVDSTLKIQPAKLEDSAVYLCASSLRELNTGELFFGEGSRLTVL.

The rearrangement links TRBV28 to TRBJ1-5, with D hard to call. The CDR3 length is 15 residues. Germline V gene data show CDR1 as MDHEN and CDR2 as SYDVKM. V was cut by 3 bases and J by 3 bases, with 12 bases left in between. CDR3 protein: CASSLDSGNNQPQHF. CDR3 coding DNA: TGTGCCAGCAGTTTGGATTCGGGAAACAATCAGCCCCAGCATTTT.

This clone was seen a handful of times. This chain joins TRBV3-1 (or the pseudogene TRBV3-2) and TRBJ1-5; perhaps TRBD1 as D (5 bases). The germline gives CDR1 LGHDT, CDR2 YNNKEL (reference sequence). With 0 bases removed from V and 3 bases from J, the gap between germline ends came to 9 bases. This CDR3 region has 15 residues. This CDR3 is CASSQDQGHNQPQHF. Here the CDR3 DNA reads TGTGCCAGCAGCCAAGATCAAGGACACAATCAGCCCCAGCATTTT.

This clone has just one count. The chain combines TRBV6-5 with TRBJ1-4; a weak D match, TRBD1 (5 bases). With 7 bases removed from V and 3 bases from J, the gap between germline ends came to 9 bases. This CDR3 is 13 amino acids long. CDR1 and CDR2 from the germline V gene are MNHEY and SVGAGI. CDR3 DNA sequence: TGTGCCAGCAATAGGACACCTAATGAAAAACTGTTTTTT. Protein sequence: CASNRTPNEKLFF.

The V gene is TRBV4-3, the J gene TRBJ2-7; 9 bases match TRBD1. The CDR3 is made up of 13 amino acids. Losses at the gene ends were 4 bases for V and 5 bases for J; bases not matched to a gene: 3. Germline values: CDR1 LGHNA, CDR2 YSLEER. The CDR3 DNA reads TGCGCCAGCAGCCCCAGGACAGGGGACGAGCAGTACTTC. This codes for CASSPRTGDEQYF.

The chain has TRBV4-2 and TRBJ1-1; D perhaps matches TRBD1 (6 bases). V gave up 6 bases and J gave up 0 bases, with 20 bases separating them. The germline V gene has CDR1 LGHNA and CDR2 YNFKEQ. CDR3 size: 17 residues. The CDR3 is CASRPHWGRDMNTEAFF. The CDR3 region has the DNA TGTGCCAGCAGACCTCACTGGGGCAGGGACATGAACACTGAAGCTTTCTTT.

This clone was found once. This sequence joins TRBV11-2 and TRBJ1-2; D may be TRBD1 (5 bases). V was trimmed by 1 base and J by 4 bases, leaving 10 bases between them. Looked up from germline, CDR1 is SGHAT and CDR2 is FQNNGV. The CDR3 runs to 14 residues. The CDR3 DNA is TGTGCCAGCAGCTTAGGCCAGGGTGGCTATGGCTACACCTTC. Its translation: CASSLGQGGYGYTF.

This sequence joins TRBV7-9 and TRBJ2-5, with 9 bases that match TRBD1. The CDR3 covers 16 residues. Unmatched junction bases numbered 12, after V lost 5 bases and J lost 5 bases. Germline V CDR1 and CDR2: SEHNR, FQNEAQ (reference sequence). Written as DNA, the CDR3 is TGTGCCAGCAGCGACTTAGAGGCGGGGACAGGGGAGACCCAGTACTTC. This gives the protein CASSDLEAGTGETQYF.

The V and J genes are TRBV25-1 and TRBJ2-1; 7 bases align to TRBD2. The CDR3 loop spans 13 amino acids. V lost 1 base to trimming and J lost 7 bases; unmatched junction nucleotides: 1. CDR1 and CDR2 (germline): MGHDK, SYGVNS. The CDR3 nucleotides read TGTGCCAGCAGTGAATTGGGGGGGAATGAGCAGTTCTTC. Encoded protein: CASSELGGNEQFF. Drawing the rest from reference TRBV25-1 and TRBJ2-1, the complete variable domain is EADIYQTPRYLVIGTGKKITLECSQTMGHDKMYWYQQDPGMELHLIHYSYGVNSTEKGDLSSESTVSRIRTEHFPLTLESARPSHTSQYLCASSELGGNEQFFGPGTRLTVL.

The rearrangement uses TRBV7-8 and TRBJ1-3, with TRBD1 identical over 7 bases. V lost 1 base, J lost 4 bases, and 7 bases stayed unmatched. CDR3 size: 16 residues. The germline V gene encodes CDR1 SGHVS and CDR2 FQNEAQ. The CDR3 region has the DNA TGTGCCAGCAGCTTAGGAATCCGACAGGGCGGAAACACCATATATTTT. Protein product: CASSLGIRQGGNTIYF.

The rearrangement joins TRBV20-1 to TRBJ2-3; D is undetermined. This CDR3 spans 11 amino acids. Trimming stripped 6 bases from V and 1 base from J, with 5 bases between. In germline, CDR1 is DFQATT, CDR2 SNEGSKA (reference sequence). The CDR3, as DNA: TGCAGTGCAGCCGGCACAGATACGCAGTATTTT. This translates into CSAAGTDTQYF.

The CDR3 DNA follows: TGCGCCAGCAGCTTGGTAACGGGGGACACTGAAGCTTTCTTT. It yields the protein CASSLVTGDTEAFF. The chain combines TRBV5-1 with TRBJ1-1; D perhaps matches TRBD1 (5 bases). V was shortened by 0 bases and J by 3 bases, with 9 bases between the two germline ends. There are 14 residues in the CDR3. Germline V gives CDR1 SGHRS, CDR2 YFSETQ.

The chain uses TRBV6-4 and TRBJ1-2; D might be TRBD1 (5 bases). The CDR3 is 15 residues long. V was clipped by 5 bases and J by 6 bases, with 19 bases between them. Germline CDR1 reads MRHNA; CDR2 reads SNTAGT. CDR3 nucleotide sequence: TGTGCCAGCAGTCCTGAGACAGCCTCTAGAGATGGCTACACCTTC. Residues: CASSPETASRDGYTF.

This clone came up a few times. The chain is built from TRBV12-3 or TRBV12-4 and TRBJ1-1, with D possibly TRBD1 on 6 matching bases. The CDR3 is made up of 10 amino acids. The V end lost 10 bases, the J end lost 7 bases, and 10 bases lay between the germline ends. CDR3 DNA sequence: TGTGCCACCGTGGGACATGAAGCTTTCTTT. Residues: CATVGHEAFF.

This chain joins TRBV5-1 and TRBJ2-1, with 9 bases lining up with TRBD2. The CDR3 totals 15 residues. The V and J ends lost 1 base and 7 bases, in that order; junction bases with no gene match: 6. Germline V CDR1 and CDR2: SGHRS, YFSETQ. The CDR3 reads CASSLSTSGRNEQFF. In nucleotides, the CDR3 is TGCGCCAGCAGCTTGTCGACTAGCGGACGTAATGAGCAGTTCTTC.

V usage is TRBV11-2 and J usage is TRBJ1-1; D gene ambiguous. V was pared by 7 bases and J by 6 bases, with 15 bases between. From germline, CDR1 is SGHAT and CDR2 FQNNGV. The CDR3 has 13 amino acids. The CDR3 DNA sequence: TGTGCCAGCAAGTTCTTTATGGAGGCTGAAGCTTTCTTT. Protein sequence: CASKFFMEAEAFF. Combining the CDR3 with reference TRBV11-2 and TRBJ1-1 gives the whole variable domain EAGVAQSPRYKIIEKRQSVAFWCNPISGHATLYWYQQILGQGPKLLIQFQNNGVVDDSQLPKDRFSAERLKGVDSTLKIQPAKLEDSAVYLCASKFFMEAEAFFGQGTRLTVV.

The chain employs TRBV4-2 and TRBJ2-5, with a possible D match to TRBD1 (6 bases). Germline V gene sequence: CDR1 LGHNA, CDR2 YNFKEQ. This CDR3 spans 14 amino acids. V was cut by 6 bases and J by 0 bases, with 11 bases left in between. The CDR3 DNA follows: TGTGCCAGCAGTCCCGGGACATACCAAGAGACCCAGTACTTC. Its protein product is CASSPGTYQETQYF.

The chain couples TRBV7-2 to TRBJ1-3; D is unclear. Trimming took off 5 bases at V and 4 bases at J, with 12 bases between the two ends. This CDR3 has 14 residues. Per germline, CDR1 SGHTA and CDR2 FQGNSA. This CDR3 reads CASSQTGVGNTIYF. The CDR3 DNA sequence: TGTGCCAGCAGCCAAACGGGTGTAGGAAACACCATATATTTT. The full variable domain, in which reference TRBV7-2 and TRBJ1-3 provide the parts outside the CDR3, is GAGVSQSPSNKVTEKGKDVELRCDPISGHTALYWYRQSLGQGLEFLIYFQGNSAPDKSGLPSDRFSAERTGGSVSTLTIQRTQQEDSAVYLCASSQTGVGNTIYFGEGSWLTVV.

The rearrangement joins TRBV5-4 to TRBJ2-3; 8 bases are shared with TRBD1. Germline V gives CDR1 SGHNT, CDR2 YYREEE (reference sequence). V trimming: 3 bases; J trimming: 5 bases; junction bases outside the gene matches: 8. CDR3 length: 15 residues. The CDR3 DNA follows: TGTGCCAGCAGCTCCAGACAGGGGCTGGGAGATACGCAGTATTTT. It codes for CASSSRQGLGDTQYF.

V gene TRBV5-1 combines with J gene TRBJ1-3; weak D call: TRBD1 (6 bases). The CDR3 covers 14 residues. V was trimmed by 2 bases and J by 4 bases, leaving 10 bases between them. The germline gives CDR1 SGHRS, CDR2 YFSETQ. The CDR3 bases are TGCGCCAGCAGCTTTGGACAGCTCGGAAACACCATATATTTT. It translates to CASSFGQLGNTIYF. The variable domain in full, completed from reference TRBV5-1 and TRBJ1-3, reads KAGVTQTPRYLIKTRGQQVTLSCSPISGHRSVSWYQQTPGQGLQFLFEYFSETQRNKGNFPGRFSGRQFSNSRSEMNVSTLELGDSALYLCASSFGQLGNTIYFGEGSWLTVV.